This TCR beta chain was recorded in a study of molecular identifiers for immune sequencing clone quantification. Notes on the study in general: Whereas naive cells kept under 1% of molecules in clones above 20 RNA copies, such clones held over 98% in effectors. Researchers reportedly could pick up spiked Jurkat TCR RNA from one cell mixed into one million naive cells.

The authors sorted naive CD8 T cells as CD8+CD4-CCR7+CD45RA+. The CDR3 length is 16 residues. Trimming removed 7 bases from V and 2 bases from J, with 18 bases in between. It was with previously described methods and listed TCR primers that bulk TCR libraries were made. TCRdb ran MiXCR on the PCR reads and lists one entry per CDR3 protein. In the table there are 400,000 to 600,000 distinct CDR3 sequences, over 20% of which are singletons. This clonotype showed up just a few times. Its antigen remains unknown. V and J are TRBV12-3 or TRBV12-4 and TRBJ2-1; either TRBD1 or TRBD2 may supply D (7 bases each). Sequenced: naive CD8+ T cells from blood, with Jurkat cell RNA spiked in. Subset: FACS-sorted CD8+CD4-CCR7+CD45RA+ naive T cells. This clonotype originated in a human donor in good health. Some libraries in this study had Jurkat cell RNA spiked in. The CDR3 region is CASTAKGGGAYNEQFF. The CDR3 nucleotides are TGTGCCAGCACTGCGAAGGGAGGGGGCGCCTACAATGAGCAGTTCTTC.